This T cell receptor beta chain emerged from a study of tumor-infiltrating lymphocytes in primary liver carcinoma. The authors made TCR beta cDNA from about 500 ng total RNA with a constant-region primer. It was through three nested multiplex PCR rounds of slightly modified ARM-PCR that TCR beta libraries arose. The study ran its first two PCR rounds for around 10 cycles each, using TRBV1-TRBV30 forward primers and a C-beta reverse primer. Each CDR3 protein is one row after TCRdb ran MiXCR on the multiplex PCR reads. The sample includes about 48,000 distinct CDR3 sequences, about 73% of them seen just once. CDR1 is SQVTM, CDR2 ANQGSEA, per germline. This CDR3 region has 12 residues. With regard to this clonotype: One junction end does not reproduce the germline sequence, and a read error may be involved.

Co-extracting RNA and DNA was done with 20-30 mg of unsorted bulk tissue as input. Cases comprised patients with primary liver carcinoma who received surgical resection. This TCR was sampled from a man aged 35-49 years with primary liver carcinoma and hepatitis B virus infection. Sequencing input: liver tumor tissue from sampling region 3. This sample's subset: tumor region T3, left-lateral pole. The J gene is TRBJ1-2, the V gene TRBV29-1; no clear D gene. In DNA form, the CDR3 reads TGCAGCGTCGGCTCTGACAACTATGACTACACCTTC. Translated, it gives CSVGSDNYDYTF.